The 20 T cell receptor beta chains presented below share a single source sample, sequenced in a study of T cell changes during pregnancy in multiple sclerosis. Sequencing was performed with immunoSEQ multiplex PCR; in TCRdb, only in-frame clones are kept and a portion is missing. This repertoire shows about 44,000 clones, 70% to 90% found once; its top ten account for roughly 1.1%. The sequencing used CD4+ T cells from peripheral blood mononuclear cells, collected after pregnancy. These TCRs come from a female donor with multiple sclerosis, enrolled in a pregnancy study.

V and J are TRBV19 and TRBJ2-3; 7 positions match TRBD2. Per the germline V gene, CDR1 is LNHDA and CDR2 is SQIVND (reference sequence). CDR3 length: 13 amino acids. J lost 1 base, V lost 7 bases, and 2 bases had no gene match. As DNA, the CDR3 is TGTGCCAGTACCCGGGAGGGCACAGATACGCAGTATTTT. It codes for CASTREGTDTQYF.

The J gene is TRBJ1-5, the V gene TRBV27; unclear D gene. Trimming left V 3 bases short and J 7 bases short, with 4 bases between. This CDR3 is 11 amino acids long. Germline-derived CDR1 and CDR2 are MNHEY and SMNVEV (reference sequence). This CDR3 is CASSFKQPQHF. The DNA for the CDR3 is TGTGCCAGCAGTTTCAAACAGCCCCAGCATTTT.

This sequence joins TRBV6-1 and TRBJ2-6; D ambiguous. The CDR3 is made up of 13 amino acids. Germline V gene sequence: CDR1 MNHNS, CDR2 SASEGT. Trimming shortened V by 7 bases and J by 5 bases, and 9 bases separated the two germline ends. CDR3 loop: CASKRTWANVLTF. The CDR3 nucleotides are TGTGCCAGCAAGCGAACCTGGGCCAACGTCCTGACTTTC.

This rearrangement joins TRBV19 to TRBJ2-6, with TRBD2 matching over 7 bases. CDR1 LNHDA and CDR2 SQIVND come from the germline V gene (reference sequence). There are 16 residues in the CDR3. V shed 5 bases and J 2 bases; nucleotides not matched to a gene: 6. This CDR3 reads CASSLERDPGANVLTF. The CDR3 nucleotides are TGTGCCAGTAGTCTCGAGCGGGACCCTGGGGCCAACGTCCTGACTTTC.

CDR3: CASSLQGDGELFF. CDR3 in DNA: TGCGCCAGCAGCTTGCAGGGTGACGGGGAGCTGTTTTTT. This rearrangement joins TRBV5-1 to TRBJ2-2; tentative D call: TRBD1 (5 bases). Trimming left V 1 base short and J 7 bases short, with 8 bases between. Germline CDR1 SGHRS, CDR2 YFSETQ. This CDR3 is built from 13 residues.

The chain combines TRBV7-2 with TRBJ2-2, with TRBD2 matching 12 bases. The germline gives CDR1 SGHTA, CDR2 FQGNSA. The CDR3 runs 15 residues. V trimming: 5 bases; J trimming: 3 bases; junction bases outside the gene matches: 1. The CDR3 is CASSRLAGDTGELFF. The DNA of the CDR3 is TGTGCCAGCAGCCGACTAGCGGGAGACACCGGGGAGCTGTTTTTT.

The chain combines TRBV6-5 with TRBJ1-1; TRBD1 aligns across 7 bases. The J segment lost 8 bases and the V segment lost 2 bases, leaving 11 bases of the junction unmatched. This CDR3 contains 15 residues. Per the germline V gene, CDR1 is MNHEY and CDR2 is SVGAGI. The CDR3 protein is CASSYPAKGANEAFF. DNA for the CDR3: TGTGCCAGCAGTTACCCGGCTAAGGGGGCGAACGAAGCTTTCTTT.

The chain carries TRBV18 and TRBJ2-7; 7 positions match TRBD2. From germline, CDR1 is KGHSH and CDR2 LQKENI. V dropped 4 bases and J dropped 0; count of bases not matched to a gene: 6. The CDR3 is 15 amino acids. DNA for the CDR3: TGTGCCAGCTCACTGGGGCTAGCGGCCTCCTACGAGCAGTACTTC. This codes for CASSLGLAASYEQYF. The full variable domain, in which reference TRBV18 and TRBJ2-7 provide the parts outside the CDR3, is NAGVMQNPRHLVRRRGQEARLRCSPMKGHSHVYWYRQLPEEGLKFMVYLQKENIIDESGMPKERFSAEFPKEGPSILRIQQVVRGDSAAYFCASSLGLAASYEQYFGPGTRLTVT.

V gene TRBV15 combines with J gene TRBJ2-5, with D tentatively TRBD2 (6 bases). The CDR3 runs 15 residues. V dropped 0 bases and J dropped 4 bases, with 12 bases sitting between them. Germline lookup yields CDR1 LNHNV and CDR2 YYDKDF (reference sequence). The CDR3 DNA is TGTGCCACCAGCAGAGATGGGAGGCAATTAGAGACCCAGTACTTC. As protein: CATSRDGRQLETQYF.

The chain couples TRBV28 to TRBJ1-4; possibly TRBD1 for D (5 bases). The V end was cut by 5 bases, the J end by 3 bases, with 13 bases between. There are 15 residues in the CDR3. From germline, CDR1 is MDHEN and CDR2 SYDVKM. The chain's CDR3 is CASSPRQKANEKLFF. Written as DNA, the CDR3 is TGTGCCAGCAGTCCCCGACAGAAAGCTAATGAAAAACTGTTTTTT.

There are a few counts of this clone. The rearrangement uses TRBV7-2 and TRBJ1-4; 7 bases fit TRBD1. V shed 5 bases, J shed 3 bases, and the junction held 3 bases outside the gene matches. The CDR3 loop spans 14 amino acids. Germline V gene data show CDR1 as SGHTA and CDR2 as FQGNSA. This CDR3 reads CASSPGQANEKLFF. The CDR3 coding sequence is TGTGCCAGCAGCCCCGGACAGGCTAATGAAAAACTGTTTTTT. The full variable domain, in which reference TRBV7-2 and TRBJ1-4 provide the parts outside the CDR3, is GAGVSQSPSNKVTEKGKDVELRCDPISGHTALYWYRQSLGQGLEFLIYFQGNSAPDKSGLPSDRFSAERTGGSVSTLTIQRTQQEDSAVYLCASSPGQANEKLFFGSGTQLSVL.

V and J are TRBV18 and TRBJ2-7, with 9 nucleotides matching TRBD2. The germline CDR1 and CDR2 sequences are KGHSH and LQKENI. The junction had 8 bases not matched to a gene; V was cut back by 3 bases and J by 2 bases. The CDR3 has 16 residues. The CDR3 bases are TGTGCCAGCTCACCTGGACTAGCGTTACCCCCCTACGAGCAGTACTTC. As protein: CASSPGLALPPYEQYF.

The chain combines TRBV10-3 with TRBJ2-2; 7 nucleotides match TRBD2. V shed 6 bases and J 2 bases; nucleotides not matched to a gene: 6. The CDR3 length is 15 residues. Germline assignment: CDR1 ENHRY and CDR2 SYGVKD. The CDR3 region is CAISPGLPNTGELFF. The DNA for the CDR3 is TGTGCCATCAGCCCGGGACTACCAAACACCGGGGAGCTGTTTTTT.

V usage is TRBV30 and J usage is TRBJ2-6; 11 bases map to TRBD2. Germline CDR1 and CDR2: GTSNPN and SVGIG (reference sequence). Unmatched junction bases numbered 12, after V lost 2 bases and J lost 0 bases. This CDR3 region has 20 residues. CDR3 amino acids: CAWSTMRTSGWGSGANVLTF. The CDR3 region has the DNA TGTGCCTGGAGTACAATGAGGACTAGCGGGTGGGGCTCTGGGGCCAACGTCCTGACTTTC.

The rearrangement uses TRBV7-9 and TRBJ2-2; D perhaps matches TRBD2 (6 bases). CDR3 length: 14 amino acids. Between the trimmed V and J ends, which lost 1 base and 7 bases, there was a span of 10 bases. CDR1 and CDR2 from the germline V gene are SEHNR and FQNEAQ (reference sequence). CDR3 DNA sequence: TGTGCCAGCAGCTTAGAACTAGCAAGCGGGGAGCTGTTTTTT. Translating gives CASSLELASGELFF.

CDR3 protein: CASSLNAGGDGYTF. For the CDR3, the DNA is TGTGCCAGCAGCTTGAACGCTGGAGGGGATGGCTACACCTTC. This chain links TRBV5-4 with TRBJ1-2, with a weak D call TRBD1 (5 bases). CDR1 is SGHNT and CDR2 is YYREEE in the germline V gene (reference sequence). The CDR3 covers 14 residues. V was clipped by 1 base and J by 6 bases, with 13 bases between them.

The V call is TRBV7-6, the J call TRBJ2-5; 8 nucleotides line up with TRBD2. Germline values: CDR1 SGHVS, CDR2 FNYEAQ. The CDR3 runs to 14 residues. The J segment lost 4 bases and the V segment lost 3 bases, leaving 4 bases of the junction unmatched. This chain's CDR3 is CASSLGLAGETQYF. In DNA, the CDR3 is TGTGCCAGCAGCTTGGGGCTAGCGGGAGAGACCCAGTACTTC.

The V call is TRBV11-2, the J call TRBJ2-5, with 9 bases matching TRBD2. This CDR3 comprises 15 residues. Germline values: CDR1 SGHAT, CDR2 FQNNGV. V trimming: 5 bases; J trimming: 5 bases; junction bases outside the gene matches: 9. The chain's CDR3 is CASSPTLAGGETQYF. In DNA, the CDR3 is TGTGCCAGCAGCCCGACACTAGCGGGCGGGGAGACCCAGTACTTC.

The chain carries TRBV6-1 and TRBJ1-2, with D perhaps matching TRBD1 (6 bases). The V end was cut by 7 bases, the J end by 10 bases, with 16 bases between. The CDR3 consists of 12 residues. Per the germline V gene, CDR1 is MNHNS and CDR2 is SASEGT. The CDR3 region has the DNA TGTGCCAGCAATCCACAGGGATTGGTCTACACCTTC. Protein sequence: CASNPQGLVYTF.

V usage is TRBV4-3 and J usage is TRBJ1-3, with 8 bases that match TRBD1. Germline assignment: CDR1 LGHNA and CDR2 YSLEER. V lost 1 base and J lost 2; bases outside the gene matches: 4. The CDR3 consists of 16 residues. The CDR3 is CASSQGRTGTGNTIYF. The CDR3 DNA reads TGCGCCAGCAGCCAAGGGAGGACAGGGACTGGAAACACCATATATTTT.